Below are 16 T cell receptor beta chains sequenced from a single sample in a study of blood T cell repertoires in COVID-19. The assay was immunoSEQ multiplex PCR, and TCRdb's table has in-frame clones only and misses some. The sample lists about 150,000 clones; approximately 86% were seen once. Sequencing used PBMCs or T cells enriched from blood (not recorded which). These receptors all come from a woman aged 40 to 55 who had recovered from COVID-19.

CDR3 bases: TGTGCCATAGCGGGAGGGCCCCACAATGAGCAGTTCTTC. It specifies CAIAGGPHNEQFF. The chain uses TRBV27 and TRBJ2-1; 11 nucleotides match TRBD2. CDR3 length equals 13 residues. Losses at the gene ends were 10 bases for V and 5 bases for J; bases not matched to a gene: 4. The V gene's germline CDR1 is MNHEY and CDR2 SMNVEV (reference sequence).

V gene TRBV10-3 combines with J gene TRBJ1-5, with TRBD1 matching over 8 bases. V trimming: 6 bases; J trimming: 9 bases; junction bases outside the gene matches: 7. CDR3 length: 13 amino acids. Germline V gene lookup returns CDR1 ENHRY and CDR2 SYGVKD. The CDR3 coding sequence is TGTGCCATCAGGGACAGGGCTTTTGGGCCCCAGCATTTT. It codes for CAIRDRAFGPQHF.

The chain joins TRBV7-8 to TRBJ2-3, with 10 bases matching TRBD1. Germline loops: CDR1 SGHVS, CDR2 FQNEAQ. The CDR3 is 15 amino acids. J lost 6 bases, V lost 5 bases, and 8 bases had no gene match. The CDR3 loop reads CASSPGQGKRDTQYF. The DNA of the CDR3 is TGTGCCAGCAGCCCGGGACAGGGGAAAAGGGATACGCAGTATTTT.

The chain couples TRBV29-1 to TRBJ1-6; TRBD1 matches at 10 bases. CDR1 SQVTM and CDR2 ANQGSEA come from the germline V gene. The J segment lost 7 bases and the V segment lost 4 bases, leaving 1 base of the junction unmatched. The CDR3 covers 13 residues. CDR3 sequence reads: CSVGTGGNSPLHF. DNA of the CDR3: TGCAGCGTTGGGACAGGGGGGAATTCACCCCTCCACTTT. Filled out from reference TRBV29-1 and TRBJ1-6, the complete variable domain reads SAVISQKPSRDICQRGTSLTIQCQVDSQVTMMFWYRQQPGQSLTLIATANQGSEATYESGFVIDKFPISRPNLTFSTLTVSNMSPEDSSIYLCSVGTGGNSPLHFGNGTRLTVT.

The genes are TRBV19 and TRBJ2-7, with 8 nucleotides matching TRBD2. The CDR3 has 14 amino acids. Unmatched junction bases numbered 6, after V lost 4 bases and J lost 4 bases. In germline, CDR1 is LNHDA, CDR2 SQIVND (reference sequence). CDR3 bases: TGTGCCAGTAGTAGTAGCGGGAATGGATACGAGCAGTACTTC. It codes for CASSSSGNGYEQYF. Variable domain in full (rest from reference TRBV19 and TRBJ2-7): DGGITQSPKYLFRKEGQNVTLSCEQNLNHDAMYWYRQDPGQGLRLIYYSQIVNDFQKGDIAEGYSVSREKKESFPLTVTSAQKNPTAFYLCASSSSGNGYEQYFGPGTRLTVT.

This clone was found once. This chain links TRBV11-1 with TRBJ2-1, with D possibly TRBD1 on 6 matching bases. There are 14 residues in the CDR3. Per germline, CDR1 SGHAT and CDR2 FQDESV (reference sequence). Trimming cost V 5 bases and J 0 bases, with 8 bases left between them. CDR3 loop: CASSGDNSYNEQFF. The DNA of the CDR3 is TGTGCCAGCAGCGGGGACAACTCCTACAATGAGCAGTTCTTC.

The genes are TRBV9 and TRBJ1-1; 10 bases fit TRBD1. Trimming at V came to 0 bases and at J to 5 bases, leaving 1 base not matched to a gene. CDR3 length: 14 residues. Germline assignment: CDR1 SGDLS and CDR2 YYNGEE. Here the CDR3 DNA reads TGTGCCAGCAGCGTAGGGGACAGGGGAACTGAAGCTTTCTTT. Translated: CASSVGDRGTEAFF.

This chain joins TRBV4-2 and TRBJ2-2, with TRBD2 identical over 14 bases. V lost 0 bases, J lost 3 bases, and 6 bases stayed unmatched. The CDR3 has 19 amino acids. Germline V gene data show CDR1 as LGHNA and CDR2 as YNFKEQ. The CDR3 DNA is TGTGCCAGCAGCCAAGATCGAGGACTAGCGGGGGGATACACCGGGGAGCTGTTTTTT. The encoded protein is CASSQDRGLAGGYTGELFF.

V and J are TRBV29-1 and TRBJ2-1; 15 bases are shared with TRBD2. The V and J ends lost 4 bases and 0 bases, in that order; junction bases with no gene match: 4. The CDR3 totals 17 residues. CDR1 is SQVTM, CDR2 ANQGSEA, per germline. The CDR3 bases are TGCAGCGTTGCCGGGACTAGCGGGGGGAGCTCCTACAATGAGCAGTTCTTC. It yields the protein CSVAGTSGGSSYNEQFF.

This clone was observed once. The rearrangement uses TRBV4-1 and TRBJ1-5, with 7 bases fitting TRBD1. This CDR3 has 15 residues. Germline V CDR1 and CDR2: MGHRA, YSYEKL. Losses at the gene ends were 1 base for V and 0 bases for J; bases not matched to a gene: 0. The CDR3 region is CASSQGDSSNQPQHF. CDR3 DNA sequence: TGCGCCAGCAGCCAAGGGGACAGTAGCAATCAGCCCCAGCATTTT.

This chain connects TRBV10-3 to TRBJ2-3, with D maybe TRBD2 (5 bases). The CDR3 is 15 residues long. Trimming stripped 4 bases from V and 5 bases from J, with 16 bases between. The V gene's germline CDR1 is ENHRY and CDR2 SYGVKD. CDR3 amino acids: CAISARDLGEDTQYF. The CDR3 nucleotides read TGTGCCATCAGTGCGAGGGATCTAGGAGAAGATACGCAGTATTTT.

This rearrangement joins TRBV6-2 or TRBV6-3 to TRBJ2-1; 7 bases fit TRBD2. This CDR3 spans 18 amino acids. CDR1 is MNHEY, CDR2 SVGEGT, per germline. V lost 5 bases to trimming and J lost 7 bases; unmatched junction nucleotides: 20. CDR3 loop: CASSPTLAEDLRGNEQFF. The CDR3, as DNA: TGTGCCAGCAGTCCGACCCTAGCGGAGGACCTACGGGGGAATGAGCAGTTCTTC.

The V call is TRBV5-1, the J call TRBJ2-1; 8 nucleotides match TRBD2. After removal of 0 bases from V and 8 bases from J, the junction contained 1 base not matched to a gene. Germline V gene sequence: CDR1 SGHRS, CDR2 YFSETQ. There are 13 residues in the CDR3. This chain's CDR3 is CASSLEAGDEQFF. The CDR3 bases are TGCGCCAGCAGCTTGGAAGCGGGAGATGAGCAGTTCTTC.

The chain carries TRBV4-2 and TRBJ1-1; D remains ambiguous. Trimming left V 7 bases short and J 1 base short, with 10 bases between. CDR3 length: 13 amino acids. Germline V gene sequence: CDR1 LGHNA, CDR2 YNFKEQ. The CDR3 coding sequence is TGTGCCAGCAAGGCGGCTGAGAACACTGAAGCTTTCTTT. Amino acid sequence: CASKAAENTEAFF.

The chain carries TRBV5-1 and TRBJ2-7, with D maybe TRBD2 (6 bases). Trimming cost V 6 bases and J 1 base, with 17 bases left between them. The CDR3 extends over 15 amino acids. Per germline, CDR1 SGHRS and CDR2 YFSETQ. CDR3 nucleotides: TGCGCCAGCAAGGAACGGGACTCCTATTCCTACGAGCAGTACTTC. As protein: CASKERDSYSYEQYF.

V and J are TRBV9 and TRBJ1-6; weak D call: TRBD1 (6 bases). V lost 1 base to trimming and J lost 3 bases, with 8 bases between them. Germline CDR1 SGDLS, CDR2 YYNGEE. The CDR3 is 15 amino acids. The CDR3 protein is CASSVYRDYNSPLHF. The CDR3 DNA is TGTGCCAGCAGCGTATACAGGGACTATAATTCACCCCTCCACTTT.